Below, 15 T cell receptor beta chains from the same sample are listed, as sequenced in a study of T cells in Graves' hyperthyroidism and ophthalmopathy. The investigators amplified TCR beta CDR3 regions from RNA transcripts. Initially, a first-round RT-PCR of the TCR CDR3 employed the HTBI primer set. TCRdb re-called the multiplex PCR reads with MiXCR, one entry per CDR3 protein. In the table there are 640,000 or so distinct CDR3 sequences, roughly 14% of which are singletons. Material for sequencing was blood. These receptors came from a woman in her thirties or forties with Graves' ophthalmopathy.

This clonotype has a count of ten or more. The genes are TRBV28 and TRBJ2-2, with D tentatively TRBD2 (6 bases). The CDR3 is 16 residues long. Germline V gene data show CDR1 as MDHEN and CDR2 as SYDVKM. The germline V and J ends were trimmed by 1 base and 4 bases, with 13 bases remaining between them. The CDR3 nucleotides are TGTGCCAGCAGTTTATATACGGGAGAGGTCACCGGGGAGCTGTTTTTT. Protein sequence: CASSLYTGEVTGELFF. Supplemented by reference TRBV28 and TRBJ2-2, the full variable domain reads DVKVTQSSRYLVKRTGEKVFLECVQDMDHENMFWYRQDPGLGLRLIYFSYDVKMKEKGDIPEGYSVSREKKERFSLILESASTNQTSMYLCASSLYTGEVTGELFFGEGSRLTVL.

This clonotype was found many times. The J gene is TRBJ1-1, the V gene TRBV20-1; D remains unclear. There are 13 residues in the CDR3. Germline values: CDR1 DFQATT, CDR2 SNEGSKA (reference sequence). The V end lost 0 bases, the J end lost 3 bases, and 8 bases lay between the germline ends. The DNA for the CDR3 is TGCAGTGCTAGAGATTCGGGTTACACTGAAGCTTTCTTT. This codes for CSARDSGYTEAFF.

This clonotype was counted at least ten times. This chain links TRBV28 with TRBJ2-2, with 7 bases lining up with TRBD2. V shed 5 bases, J shed 2 bases, and the junction held 8 bases outside the gene matches. Germline lookup yields CDR1 MDHEN and CDR2 SYDVKM. The CDR3 is 16 residues long. For the CDR3, the DNA is TGTGCCAGCAGTCAAATAAAAGCGGGAAACACCGGGGAGCTGTTTTTT. Protein sequence: CASSQIKAGNTGELFF.

V and J are TRBV20-1 and TRBJ2-7; D possibly corresponds to TRBD2 (7 bases). The V gene lost 0 bases and the J gene lost 6 bases, with 15 bases spanning the gap. The CDR3 loop spans 14 amino acids. Germline-derived CDR1 and CDR2 are DFQATT and SNEGSKA (reference sequence). For the CDR3, the DNA is TGCAGTGCTAGAGATCGAGGGGGGGCCGGCGAGCAGTACTTC. It codes for CSARDRGGAGEQYF.

This clonotype was recorded many times. The CDR3 DNA reads TGTGCCAGTAGTACGAGAGGCAATCAGCCCCAGCATTTT. This sequence encodes CASSTRGNQPQHF. V and J are TRBV19 and TRBJ1-5, with unresolved D. The V end lost 4 bases, the J end lost 2 bases, and 6 bases lay between the germline ends. CDR1 is LNHDA and CDR2 is SQIVND in the germline V gene (reference sequence). The CDR3 length is 13 residues.

This clonotype was found many times. The chain carries TRBV2 and TRBJ2-1, with 11 bases lining up with TRBD2. The CDR3 spans 15 residues. The trim removed 6 bases at V and 3 bases at J, leaving 4 bases unmatched. Germline values: CDR1 SNHLY, CDR2 FYNNEI. This CDR3 is CASREGLADYNEQFF. The DNA for the CDR3 is TGTGCCAGCAGGGAGGGACTAGCGGACTACAATGAGCAGTTCTTC.

The CDR3 sequence: CATLGQDSNQPQHF. The CDR3 nucleotides are TGTGCCACCCTGGGACAGGACTCTAATCAGCCCCAGCATTTT. V and J are TRBV19 and TRBJ1-5; 8 nucleotides line up with TRBD1. Losses at the gene ends were 10 bases for V and 4 bases for J; bases not matched to a gene: 9. This CDR3 has 14 amino acids. Germline values: CDR1 LNHDA, CDR2 SQIVND (reference sequence).

This clonotype was observed at least ten times. V is TRBV28 and J is TRBJ1-2, with a tentative D call TRBD1 (5 bases). V was shortened by 6 bases and J by 1 base, with 15 bases between the two germline ends. CDR1 and CDR2 from the germline V gene are MDHEN and SYDVKM. The CDR3 runs to 15 residues. For the CDR3, the DNA is TGTGCCAGCAGGCCCCGGGACGGGAATAACTATGGCTACACCTTC. As protein: CASRPRDGNNYGYTF.

This clonotype was seen repeatedly, ten times or more. This chain links TRBV12-5 with TRBJ2-2, with 8 bases fitting TRBD1. V was clipped by 1 base and J by 1 base; unmatched bases: 2. Germline CDR1 is LGHNT and CDR2 is FRNRAP. CDR3 length equals 16 residues. CDR3 DNA: TGTGCTAGTGGTTTGGACGGGACAGGGAACACCGGGGAGCTGTTTTTT. This codes for CASGLDGTGNTGELFF. The variable domain in full, completed from reference TRBV12-5 and TRBJ2-2, reads DARVTQTPRHKVTEMGQEVTMRCQPILGHNTVFWYRQTMMQGLELLAYFRNRAPLDDSGMPKDRFSAEMPDATLATLKIQPSEPRDSAVYFCASGLDGTGNTGELFFGEGSRLTVL.

This clonotype was counted at least ten times. This rearrangement joins TRBV28 to TRBJ2-5; D is ambiguous. The V gene lost 7 bases and the J gene lost 5 bases, with 14 bases spanning the gap. Germline assignment: CDR1 MDHEN and CDR2 SYDVKM. The CDR3 runs 13 residues. CDR3: CASTAPPVETQYF. CDR3 sequence (DNA): TGTGCCAGCACAGCTCCCCCCGTGGAGACCCAGTACTTC.

In its sample, this clonotype was seen many times. The chain is built from TRBV6-5 and TRBJ1-3, with 8 bases that match TRBD1. This CDR3 region has 15 residues. The junction had 6 bases not matched to a gene; V was cut back by 6 bases and J by 2 bases. Germline V gene sequence: CDR1 MNHEY, CDR2 SVGAGI. CDR3 bases: TGTGCCAGCAGGACTTCAGGGGGCGCTGGAAACACCATATATTTT. Its protein is CASRTSGGAGNTIYF.

This clonotype was observed a handful of times. The chain links TRBV11-2 to TRBJ2-2; 8 bases are shared with TRBD1. V was pared by 5 bases and J by 7 bases, with 15 bases of the junction left unmatched. This CDR3 comprises 17 residues. Germline V CDR1 and CDR2: SGHAT, FQNNGV. The CDR3 loop is CASSRLGQVLSGGELFF. In nucleotides, the CDR3 is TGTGCCAGCAGCCGTCTGGGACAGGTTCTGTCGGGCGGGGAGCTGTTTTTT.

The chain joins TRBV6-2 or TRBV6-3 to TRBJ1-1; D gene ambiguous. V was clipped by 4 bases and J by 3 bases, with 18 bases between them. From germline, CDR1 is MNHEY and CDR2 SVGEGT. The CDR3 extends over 16 amino acids. The DNA for the CDR3 is TGTGCCAGCAGTTCCCTGCTTGATAGAGGAGACACTGAAGCTTTCTTT. Encoded protein: CASSSLLDRGDTEAFF.

This clonotype was counted at least ten times. The chain has TRBV28 and TRBJ2-7, with a possible D match to TRBD2 (6 bases). V was shortened by 4 bases and J by 9 bases, with 16 bases between the two germline ends. This CDR3 has 13 amino acids. Germline CDR1 is MDHEN and CDR2 is SYDVKM. In DNA, the CDR3 is TGTGCCAGCAGTTCGGACGGACGGGGGTTGCAGTACTTC. Amino acids: CASSSDGRGLQYF.

About this clonotype itself: This may come from a read error, since a much larger clone is one base off. The chain recombines TRBV28 with TRBJ1-2; weak D call: TRBD1 (5 bases). The CDR3 is 15 residues long. In germline, CDR1 is MDHEN, CDR2 SYDVKM. DNA for the CDR3: TGTGCCAGCAGTTCGCGGGGCTGGTATGCCTATGGCTGCACCTTC. It yields the protein CASSSRGWYAYGCTF.